This is a list of T cell receptor beta chains from one sample in a study of Graves' ophthalmopathy and Graves' hyperthyroidism. One entry per CDR3 protein results from TCRdb running MiXCR on the multiplex PCR reads. This table holds some 370,000 distinct CDR3 sequences, approximately 17% found once. Sample: peripheral blood. These receptors were obtained from an adult woman with stable Graves' hyperthyroidism. Both conserved end residues are part of each CDR3. A D gene is named only where the DNA matches it firmly. Clone size, where shown, is once, few, many, or a class for clones that have expanded.

j_call: TRBJ2-5
d_call: TRBD2
clone_size: -
v_call: TRBV6-2/TRBV6-3
cdr3_nt: TGTGCCAGCAGTTACTCGACCGGGGGGGCAGAGACCCAGTACTTC
cdr3_aa: CASSYSTGGAETQYF

j_call: TRBJ2-7
d_call: -
clone_size: many
v_call: TRBV7-2
cdr3_nt: TGTGCCAGCAGCTTATTGGGGTTCAACGAGCAGTACTTC
cdr3_aa: CASSLLGFNEQYF

j_call: TRBJ1-2
d_call: -
clone_size: -
v_call: TRBV28
cdr3_nt: TGTGCCAGCAGTTTACCCGGGAGGAGGTCCTATGGCTACACCTTC
cdr3_aa: CASSLPGRRSYGYTF

j_call: TRBJ2-7
d_call: -
clone_size: many
v_call: TRBV9
cdr3_nt: TGTGCCAGCAGCGTAGAAGTAGGGGGAGACGAGCAGTACTTC
cdr3_aa: CASSVEVGGDEQYF

j_call: TRBJ2-5
d_call: TRBD1
clone_size: many
v_call: TRBV7-9
cdr3_nt: TGTGCCAGCAGCACCCTAGGACAGGGGCAAGAGACCCAGTACTTC
cdr3_aa: CASSTLGQGQETQYF

j_call: TRBJ1-5
d_call: -
clone_size: many
v_call: TRBV6-2/TRBV6-3
cdr3_nt: TGTGCCAGCAGTTACTTTGGATCGACAGATAGCAATCAGCCCCAGCATTTT
cdr3_aa: CASSYFGSTDSNQPQHF

j_call: TRBJ1-5
d_call: -
clone_size: many
v_call: TRBV20-1
cdr3_nt: TGCAGTGCTAGAACCGGGTCCGGAGGTCAGCCCCAGCATTTT
cdr3_aa: CSARTGSGGQPQHF

j_call: TRBJ1-2
d_call: TRBD1
clone_size: many
v_call: TRBV4-1
cdr3_nt: TGCGCCAGCAGCCAAACGCTCGGGACAGGGGGACGGAACTATGGCTACACCTTC
cdr3_aa: CASSQTLGTGGRNYGYTF

j_call: TRBJ1-1
d_call: -
clone_size: -
v_call: TRBV20-1
cdr3_nt: TGCAGTGCCAACCCGGCGGGAACTGAAGCTTTCTTT
cdr3_aa: CSANPAGTEAFF

j_call: TRBJ2-5
d_call: -
clone_size: many
v_call: TRBV27
cdr3_nt: TGTGCCAGCAGTCAGCGGCCTCAAGAGACCCAGTACTTC
cdr3_aa: CASSQRPQETQYF

j_call: TRBJ1-2
d_call: TRBD1
clone_size: many
v_call: TRBV4-1
cdr3_nt: TGCGCCAGCAGCCCAAACACAGGGGGAGGGTATGGCTACACCTTC
cdr3_aa: CASSPNTGGGYGYTF

j_call: TRBJ2-7
d_call: TRBD2
clone_size: few
v_call: TRBV4-2
cdr3_nt: TGTGCCAGCAGCCAAGATAAAGGCGGGAGGTACGAGCAGTACTTC
cdr3_aa: CASSQDKGGRYEQYF

j_call: TRBJ2-7
d_call: TRBD1
clone_size: many
v_call: TRBV12-3/TRBV12-4
cdr3_nt: TGTGCCAGCAGTTCCAGTCCCGGGACAGGGTCCTACGAGCAGTACTTC
cdr3_aa: CASSSSPGTGSYEQYF

j_call: TRBJ1-5
d_call: TRBD1
clone_size: -
v_call: TRBV19
cdr3_nt: TGTGCCAGTAGCCTGATGACAGGGAACCAGCCCCAGCATTTT
cdr3_aa: CASSLMTGNQPQHF

j_call: TRBJ1-1
d_call: TRBD1
clone_size: many
v_call: TRBV5-1
cdr3_nt: TGCGCCAGCAGCTTGGACAGGGGTCGGGGTGGATTGAACACTGAAGCTTTCTTT
cdr3_aa: CASSLDRGRGGLNTEAFF

j_call: TRBJ1-2
d_call: -
clone_size: many
v_call: TRBV29-1
cdr3_nt: TGCAGCGTTGGGGTCTCTATGGGCTCCCGTTATGGCTACACCTTC
cdr3_aa: CSVGVSMGSRYGYTF